This T cell receptor (beta chain) is drawn from a study of T cell responses to AZD1222 COVID-19 vaccine. Study conclusions and caveats: Seropositive AZD1222 recipients at baseline numbered only six or seven. Nearly half of spike-specific TCRs reportedly target variant regions that are unmutated in the B.1.351 and B.1.1.7 variants.

The length of the CDR3 is 14 residues. Germline V gene lookup returns CDR1 SGHTA and CDR2 FQGNSA. Trimming stripped 5 bases from V and 1 base from J, with 11 bases between. As to this clone: The antigen remains unidentified.

Generated by immunoSEQ multiplex PCR, the TCRdb table keeps only in-frame clones and is missing some. Of about 35,000 clones in the sample, over 75% were seen once. This chain connects TRBV7-2 to TRBJ2-5; unclear D gene. The TCR originated in an adult who received the AZD1222 COVID-19 vaccine. The sequencing here drew on peripheral blood, taken 28 days after the second AZD1222 dose. CDR3 in DNA: TGTGCCAGCAGCACCGTCGGTCTCCAAGAGACCCAGTACTTC. This gives the protein CASSTVGLQETQYF.